This T cell receptor (beta chain) comes out of a study of human T cells and chemical hapten exposure. General study points: Expanded TCRs created a significantly greater count of big CDR3 similarity clusters than controls did.

This CDR3 has 16 amino acids. Germline CDR1 and CDR2: SGHTA and FQGTGA. V was shortened by 1 base and J by 2 bases, with 12 bases between the two germline ends. This clonotype was counted a few times. As yet, its antigen is unknown. Unique molecular identifiers were attached to individual cDNA molecules within the library. As handled by the study authors: Samples had a median of about 96,000 TCRs, ranging roughly 20,000 to 690,600. TCRdb reprocessed the RACE reads with MiXCR, giving one entry per CDR3 protein. What appears here as the V and J calls and clone size reflects TCRdb's work, not the paper's. The sample yields tens of thousands of distinct CDR3 sequences, around 12% seen once. Sample time point: patch test 3, about 24 weeks after DPC sensitization. Noted treatment: therapeutic diphenylcyclopropenone sensitization with weekly scalp DPC.

Sequenced here: whole blood, sampled in connection with sensitization to the hapten diphenylcyclopropenone (DPC). The chain employs TRBV7-3 and TRBJ2-1, with D perhaps TRBD2 (7 bases). The sequence derives from a man in his thirties or forties with alopecia areata. Some clones in this sample may be carry-over from other donors' samples. The CDR3 region is CASSLIAGAAYNEQFF. The CDR3 region has the DNA TGTGCCAGCAGCTTAATCGCGGGGGCCGCCTACAATGAGCAGTTCTTC.